Below, one TCR beta chain is given with its context. Its antigen is unknown. The sample originates from a study of T cell responses to AZD1222 COVID-19 vaccine. Study-wide points: The breadth and depth of Spike-specific TCRs increased once two AZD1222 doses had been given. No day 14 peak samples; only post-peak repertoires were characterized.

Profiled with immunoSEQ multiplex PCR; TCRdb holds only in-frame clones, not every one. The sample has 90,000 to 100,000 clones; 85% to 90% are singletons. The CDR3 runs 12 residues. Trimming took 1 base from V and 7 from J, leaving 5 bases between them. Source: peripheral blood, taken 28 days after the second AZD1222 dose. This sequence joins TRBV12-3 or TRBV12-4 and TRBJ1-5; D ambiguous. The sequence came from an adult who received the AZD1222 COVID-19 vaccine. CDR3: CASSLGEQPQHF. The CDR3 nucleotides read TGTGCCAGCAGTTTAGGGGAACAGCCCCAGCATTTT.